This passage covers 24 T cell receptor beta chains from one sample sequenced in a study of cytomegalovirus exposure and HLA in healthy donors. PCR amplification relied on 60 Vbeta primers (plus 13 Jbeta primers). TCRdb's copy holds only in-frame clones and misses some; the assay was immunoSEQ multiplex PCR. The table records 120,000 or so clones, 70% to 85% of them present only once. Material: PBMCs. Source of these receptors: a man aged 18-30 years in good health and CMV-seronegative.

This chain links TRBV5-4 with TRBJ1-1, with no clear D. The germline CDR1 and CDR2 sequences are SGHNT and YYREEE (reference sequence). Trimming cost V 1 base and J 5 bases, with 15 bases left between them. The CDR3 runs 15 residues. The CDR3, as DNA: TGTGCCAGCAGCTTGAGTCGGGTCCAACGGACTGAAGCTTTCTTT. This codes for CASSLSRVQRTEAFF.

This chain uses TRBV7-6 with TRBJ2-5; 7 nucleotides align to TRBD1. Matching the DNA end better, TRBJ2-7 makes the J call doubtful. This CDR3 has 15 residues. Looked up from germline, CDR1 is SGHVS and CDR2 is FNYEAQ. CDR3 amino acids: CASSLAGQPLNEQYF. CDR3 coding DNA: TGTGCCAGCAGCTTAGCGGGACAGCCGTTAAACGAGCAGTACTTC.

The chain recombines TRBV7-2 with TRBJ2-3, with a weak D call TRBD1 (5 bases). The V gene's germline CDR1 is SGHTA and CDR2 FQGNSA. The CDR3 has 13 amino acids. V was clipped by 3 bases and J by 2 bases, with 6 bases between them. CDR3 region: CASSLGLTDTQYF. In nucleotides, the CDR3 is TGTGCCAGCAGCTTGGGGCTCACAGATACGCAGTATTTT.

V is TRBV2 and J is TRBJ1-2; D perhaps matches TRBD1 (5 bases). Trimming shortened V by 4 bases and J by 4 bases, and 10 bases separated the two germline ends. CDR3 size: 13 residues. The germline CDR1 and CDR2 sequences are SNHLY and FYNNEI. The CDR3 region has the DNA TGTGCCAGCAGTGCAAAGGGGCCCTATGGCTACACCTTC. This gives the protein CASSAKGPYGYTF.

The CDR3 DNA follows: TGTGCCAGCAGCCCTGCAGACGGGGAGCTGTTTTTT. Translating it yields CASSPADGELFF. V usage is TRBV9 and J usage is TRBJ2-2; D is ambiguous. V lost 4 bases to trimming and J lost 7 bases, with 8 bases between them. Looked up from germline, CDR1 is SGDLS and CDR2 is YYNGEE. The CDR3 totals 12 residues. Variable domain in full (rest from reference TRBV9 and TRBJ2-2): DSGVTQTPKHLITATGQRVTLRCSPRSGDLSVYWYQQSLDQGLQFLIQYYNGEERAKGNILERFSAQQFPDLHSELNLSSLELGDSALYFCASSPADGELFFGEGSRLTVL.

This clone was seen a single time. The V and J genes are TRBV4-1 and TRBJ1-2; D unresolved. V was cut by 4 bases and J by 1 base, with 13 bases left in between. CDR3 length: 15 residues. Germline values: CDR1 MGHRA, CDR2 YSYEKL. The CDR3 nucleotides read TGCGCCAGCAGCCCTTCGCGGTCTCTTAACTATGGCTACACCTTC. It yields the protein CASSPSRSLNYGYTF.

This chain connects TRBV6-1 to TRBJ1-2, with D unresolved. CDR3 length: 15 amino acids. Trimming pared 6 bases from V and 0 bases from J, leaving 14 bases between. Per germline, CDR1 MNHNS and CDR2 SASEGT. This CDR3 is CASSPRPIANYGYTF. CDR3 DNA sequence: TGTGCCAGCAGCCCTAGGCCCATAGCTAACTATGGCTACACCTTC.

The sample holds a few counts of this clone. J is TRBJ1-1 and V is TRBV25-1; possibly TRBD1 for D (5 bases). The CDR3 contains 13 residues. V dropped 7 bases and J dropped 4 bases, with 13 bases sitting between them. Germline V gene data show CDR1 as MGHDK and CDR2 as SYGVNS. CDR3 protein: CASMAGLGTEAFF. The CDR3 region has the DNA TGTGCCAGCATGGCGGGGCTCGGCACTGAAGCTTTCTTT. Full variable domain (missing parts from reference TRBV25-1 and TRBJ1-1): EADIYQTPRYLVIGTGKKITLECSQTMGHDKMYWYQQDPGMELHLIHYSYGVNSTEKGDLSSESTVSRIRTEHFPLTLESARPSHTSQYLCASMAGLGTEAFFGQGTRLTVV.

V usage is TRBV2 and J usage is TRBJ2-7, with 8 bases lining up with TRBD2. The CDR3 has 15 amino acids. CDR1 and CDR2 from the germline V gene are SNHLY and FYNNEI. V shed 5 bases and J 0 bases; nucleotides not matched to a gene: 6. CDR3 DNA: TGTGCCAGCAGTAAACTAGCGGATCCCTCCTACGAGCAGTACTTC. Translation: CASSKLADPSYEQYF.

This clone is a singleton in its sample. The chain links TRBV6-6 to TRBJ1-2; 10 bases are shared with TRBD1. V lost 4 bases and J lost 4; bases outside the gene matches: 9. CDR1 and CDR2 from the germline V gene are MNHNY and SVGAGI (reference sequence). The CDR3 is made up of 16 amino acids. Written as DNA, the CDR3 is TGTGCCAGCAGTTCCGGGACAGGGGTGGTCGGCTATGGCTACACCTTC. The encoded protein is CASSSGTGVVGYGYTF.

The V gene is TRBV27, the J gene TRBJ1-4; 7 bases line up with TRBD1. Germline assignment: CDR1 MNHEY and CDR2 SMNVEV (reference sequence). V lost 5 bases and J lost 3; bases outside the gene matches: 3. The CDR3 spans 14 residues. As DNA, the CDR3 is TGTGCCAGCAGTCCGGGACAGCCTAATGAAAAACTGTTTTTT. As protein: CASSPGQPNEKLFF.

This sequence joins TRBV5-1 and TRBJ1-5, with 7 bases identical to TRBD1. V shed 0 bases and J 1 base; nucleotides not matched to a gene: 4. The CDR3 runs to 16 residues. The germline V gene has CDR1 SGHRS and CDR2 YFSETQ. The CDR3 bases are TGCGCCAGCAGCTTGGGAGGGGGCGCGAGCAATCAGCCCCAGCATTTT. This translates into CASSLGGGASNQPQHF.

This rearrangement joins TRBV2 to TRBJ1-1; TRBD1 is a possible D gene (6 bases). The CDR3 consists of 15 residues. Trimming shortened V by 1 base and J by 1 base, and 10 bases separated the two germline ends. Germline values: CDR1 SNHLY, CDR2 FYNNEI. CDR3 amino acids: CASSEEGVQNTEAFF. The CDR3 DNA reads TGTGCCAGCAGTGAAGAGGGGGTCCAGAACACTGAAGCTTTCTTT.

V and J are TRBV5-4 and TRBJ2-3; 10 bases are a match to TRBD2. The junction had 11 bases not matched to a gene; V was cut back by 4 bases and J by 3 bases. The CDR3 contains 17 residues. The germline V gene has CDR1 SGHNT and CDR2 YYREEE (reference sequence). CDR3 region: CASSPEERGGGTDTQYF. CDR3 coding DNA: TGTGCCAGCAGCCCAGAAGAGCGGGGGGGCGGGACAGATACGCAGTATTTT.

The table lists this clone with a few counts. This rearrangement joins TRBV2 to TRBJ1-1; 7 bases are a match to TRBD1. CDR3 size: 15 residues. Germline V gives CDR1 SNHLY, CDR2 FYNNEI. The junction had 7 bases not matched to a gene; V was cut back by 5 bases and J by 1 base. CDR3 region: CASSPIWTGNTEAFF. The CDR3 nucleotides read TGTGCCAGCAGTCCCATATGGACAGGGAACACTGAAGCTTTCTTT.

This chain links TRBV29-1 with TRBJ1-1; 9 bases agree with TRBD1. The CDR3 totals 14 residues. After removal of 7 bases from V and 4 bases from J, the junction contained 10 bases not matched to a gene. CDR1 and CDR2 (germline): SQVTM, ANQGSEA. The CDR3 sequence: CSGATGGGGTEAFF. In DNA, the CDR3 is TGCAGCGGAGCCACAGGGGGCGGAGGCACTGAAGCTTTCTTT.

The chain couples TRBV6-5 to TRBJ1-2, with 8 bases that match TRBD1. Germline assignment: CDR1 MNHEY and CDR2 SVGAGI. This CDR3 has 13 residues. With V trimmed by 8 bases and J by 4 bases, 6 bases remained unmatched. The DNA for the CDR3 is TGTGCCAGCCACAGGGGGAATAGCTATGGCTACACCTTC. It yields the protein CASHRGNSYGYTF.

This clone appeared a single time. V and J are TRBV5-4 and TRBJ2-7; the match to TRBD2 covers 9 bases. The germline CDR1 and CDR2 sequences are SGHNT and YYREEE (reference sequence). V was clipped by 0 bases and J by 6 bases; unmatched bases: 4. CDR3 size: 14 residues. The CDR3 sequence is CASSLEGLAGEQYF. The CDR3 DNA is TGTGCCAGCAGCTTGGAGGGACTAGCTGGCGAGCAGTACTTC. Full variable domain (missing parts from reference TRBV5-4 and TRBJ2-7): ETGVTQSPTHLIKTRGQQVTLRCSSQSGHNTVSWYQQALGQGPQFIFQYYREEENGRGNFPPRFSGLQFPNYSSELNVNALELDDSALYLCASSLEGLAGEQYFGPGTRLTVT.

V gene TRBV11-2 combines with J gene TRBJ2-3, with D uncertain. Trimming pared 1 base from V and 5 bases from J, leaving 7 bases between. Germline assignment: CDR1 SGHAT and CDR2 FQNNGV. The CDR3 runs 13 residues. CDR3 region: CASSLGGLDTQYF. The CDR3 DNA reads TGTGCCAGCAGCTTAGGCGGCTTAGATACGCAGTATTTT.

The chain carries TRBV19 and TRBJ1-5; 9 positions match TRBD1. V gave up 3 bases and J gave up 6 bases; unmatched junction bases: 6. This CDR3 has 15 amino acids. The germline V gene encodes CDR1 LNHDA and CDR2 SQIVND (reference sequence). CDR3 loop: CASSMRGQGVQPQHF. The CDR3 DNA reads TGTGCCAGTAGTATGCGGGGACAGGGAGTTCAGCCCCAGCATTTT.

The J gene is TRBJ1-6, the V gene TRBV5-1, with 7 bases fitting TRBD1. The V gene end was trimmed by 4 bases and the J gene end by 9 bases; junction bases not matched to a gene: 7. The CDR3 length is 14 residues. Germline CDR1 SGHRS, CDR2 YFSETQ. Here the CDR3 reads CASSRAQGSSPLHF. The CDR3 DNA sequence: TGCGCCAGCAGCAGGGCACAGGGGAGTTCACCCCTCCACTTT.

The chain is built from TRBV5-6 and TRBJ2-7; D is ambiguous. The CDR3 runs to 12 residues. CDR1 SGHDT and CDR2 YYEEEE come from the germline V gene. The V end lost 4 bases, the J end lost 1 base, and 6 bases lay between the germline ends. CDR3 region: CASSKLSYEQYF. DNA of the CDR3: TGTGCCAGCAGCAAACTATCCTACGAGCAGTACTTC.

On this clone: Relative to the germline gene, one junction end is altered; a read error may explain this. V usage is TRBV5-4 and J usage is TRBJ1-1; 7 bases are a match to TRBD1. CDR1 is SGHNT, CDR2 YYREEE, per germline (reference sequence). The CDR3 spans 12 residues. CDR3 residues: CASSQGGVPPHF. As DNA, the CDR3 is TGTGCCAGCAGCCAAGGGGGCGTCCCCCCCCATTTT.

The V gene is TRBV6-1, the J gene TRBJ1-1; weak D call: TRBD1 (6 bases). V was shortened by 0 bases and J by 5 bases, with 7 bases between the two germline ends. CDR1 is MNHNS, CDR2 SASEGT, per germline. This CDR3 has 13 residues. In DNA form, the CDR3 reads TGTGCCAGCAGTGAAGCCCAGGGGACTGAAGCTTTCTTT. This encodes CASSEAQGTEAFF.